This T cell receptor beta chain came from a study of T cells in narcolepsy. Study-level information: Healthy controls were enrolled alongside patients with narcolepsy type 1 or type 2. Whole-study results and caveats: Autoreactive clonotypes reportedly recurred in blood of same and different patients, not controls. Some memory CD4+ repertoires had no autoreactive clone sequences. Comparing one patient's CSF and blood CD4+ clonotypes highlighted HCRT- and TRIB2-specific autoreactive clonotypes.

Details on this clone: Its antigen is not known.

Trimming removed 0 bases from V and 5 bases from J, with 15 bases in between. Per germline, CDR1 SQVTM and CDR2 ANQGSEA. This CDR3 has 15 residues. Profiling relied on immunoSEQ multiplex PCR, and the TCRdb table lists in-frame clones only, not all of them. The sample has some 19,000 clones; around 84% are singletons. V and J are TRBV29-1 and TRBJ2-3; D may be TRBD2 (5 bases). The TCR comes from a human donor in good health. The specimen was memory (CD45RA-) CD4+ T cells from blood. The CDR3 reads CSVEDRIRGIDTQYF. CDR3 nucleotides: TGCAGCGTTGAAGATCGGATAAGAGGGATAGATACGCAGTATTTT.